One and the same sample provided the 2 T cell receptor beta chains below, sequenced in a study of CD8 T cells in ankylosing spondylitis. Study-level findings and limits: A motif of 7 to 9 highly homologous TCR beta variants was seen as apparently characteristic of ankylosing spondylitis blood.

TCRdb analysed the 5' RACE reads with MiXCR anew, one entry per CDR3 protein. The sample gives around 480,000 distinct CDR3 sequences, under 20% of which show up once; just over 1% is in the top ten. For these TCRs, the target antigens are not known. The sequenced sample was blood, either unsorted or a sorted T cell fraction (not recorded which). The receptors come from a male donor with ankylosing spondylitis.

V and J are TRBV12-3 or TRBV12-4 and TRBJ2-7; 7 positions match TRBD2. The CDR3 spans 15 residues. Germline trimming cut 2 bases from V and 3 bases from J; bases unmatched to any gene: 7. The CDR3 here is CASSLSQSGNYEQYF. The CDR3 DNA follows: TGTGCCAGCAGTTTAAGTCAAAGCGGGAACTACGAGCAGTACTTC.

The J gene is TRBJ1-2, the V gene TRBV7-9, with TRBD1 matching over 8 bases. The CDR3 runs to 13 residues. Germline CDR1 is SEHNR and CDR2 is FQNEAQ (reference sequence). J was trimmed by 8 bases and V by 2 bases; bases with no gene match: 4. The CDR3 DNA reads as TGTGCCAGCAGCTTAATGACAGGGGACGGCTACACCTTC. The encoded protein is CASSLMTGDGYTF.